Listed below are T cell receptor delta chains from one sample, sequenced in a study of gamma-delta chains in newborns, infants, children. TCRdb re-called clones from the reads using CATT. The sample consists of about 6,100 delta-chain clones, 1.5% to 2.5% of them appearing once. The sequenced material came from blood. The receptors come from a child who was a newborn, infant or young child, either healthy, febrile or measles-vaccinated (not recorded which). Both conserved end residues are part of each CDR3. The order of the fields is V gene, clone size, J gene, CDR3 protein. Clone size appears in some rows only: once, few, many, or a class for an expanded clone.

TRDV2	medium-sized	TRDJ3	CACDVLGDNRDSWDTRQMFF
TRDV3	few	TRDJ1	CAFRDYTDKLIF
TRDV2	NA	TRDJ3	CACDGIKTSLDTRQMFF
TRDV2	few	TRDJ3	CAWDHVLGDTSSWDTRRMFF
TRDV2	NA	TRDJ3	CASDTLPGSSWDTRQMFF
TRDV2	medium-sized	TRDJ3	CACDDWGISPWDTRQMFF
TRDV2	NA	TRDJ1	CACDTVLGDKKYTDKLIF
TRDV2	once	TRDJ3	CAGLGDTWDTRQMFF
TRDV2	large	TRDJ3	CACDTVLGDRSWDTRQMFF
TRDV3	medium-sized	TRDJ1	CAFPPSPPGGYEYTDKLIF
TRDV2	few	TRDJ3	CACDTVLGDTVSWDTRQMFF
TRDV2	NA	TRDJ3	CACDVLGDTRRTRQMFF
TRDV2	medium-sized	TRDJ3	CACDTANGGYASSSWDTRQMFF
TRDV2	medium-sized	TRDJ3	CACDTVWGQNSWDTRQMFF
TRDV2	medium-sized	TRDJ2	CACDPMVGDTAQLFF